Listed here are 32 T cell receptor beta chains from one sample, sequenced in a study of human T cells and chemical hapten exposure. Specified time point: pre-sensitization, week 0. Treatment here: therapeutic diphenylcyclopropenone sensitization with weekly scalp DPC. TCRdb called the RACE reads again in MiXCR, with one record for every CDR3 protein. The sample has more than 85,000 distinct CDR3 sequences; approximately 9% are singletons. The sample in question was whole blood, obtained in connection with sensitization to the hapten diphenylcyclopropenone (DPC). These receptors originate from a man between 35 and 55 years old with alopecia areata. Some clones in this sample may be carry-over from other donors' samples.

The CDR3 bases are TGTGCCTGGAGTGCTACACCCGGGCAGCCCCAGCATTTT. Translation gives CAWSATPGQPQHF. The rearrangement uses TRBV30 and TRBJ1-5; D is ambiguous. This CDR3 is 13 amino acids long. From germline, CDR1 is GTSNPN and CDR2 SVGIG (reference sequence). V lost 1 base and J lost 7, with 11 bases in between.

This clonotype was seen repeatedly, ten times or more. This chain joins TRBV11-1 and TRBJ2-5; 8 nucleotides line up with TRBD1. The germline V gene encodes CDR1 SGHAT and CDR2 FQDESV (reference sequence). CDR3 size: 16 residues. V lost 6 bases to trimming and J lost 2 bases; unmatched junction nucleotides: 11. Here the CDR3 reads CASSNRGNQGQETQYF. CDR3 coding DNA: TGTGCCAGCAGTAACAGGGGGAATCAAGGACAAGAGACCCAGTACTTC.

This clonotype was counted ten times or more. V usage is TRBV6-6 and J usage is TRBJ1-2; 9 bases map to TRBD1. Unmatched junction bases numbered 8, after V lost 5 bases and J lost 4 bases. The CDR3 covers 15 residues. CDR1 and CDR2 from the germline V gene are MNHNY and SVGAGI (reference sequence). This CDR3 is CASSPGTGSVYGYTF. CDR3 DNA: TGTGCCAGCAGTCCCGGGACAGGGTCTGTCTATGGCTACACCTTC.

This clonotype was picked up a small number of times. This sequence joins TRBV12-3 or TRBV12-4 and TRBJ2-1; D may match TRBD1 or TRBD2 (5 bases each). The CDR3 runs to 14 residues. Trimming removed 2 bases from V and 6 bases from J, with 11 bases in between. CDR3: CASSLKAGGNEQFF. CDR3 coding DNA: TGTGCCAGCAGTTTAAAAGCTGGGGGCAATGAGCAGTTCTTC.

In this sample, this clonotype turned up a few times. The V gene is TRBV2, the J gene TRBJ2-7, with D tentatively TRBD1 (5 bases). V was shortened by 5 bases and J by 6 bases, with 11 bases between the two germline ends. The germline V gene has CDR1 SNHLY and CDR2 FYNNEI. The CDR3 covers 12 residues. CDR3 residues: CASSSRVLEQYV. The DNA for the CDR3 is TGTGCCAGCAGTTCCAGGGTCCTCGAGCAGTACGTC.

This clonotype was found once. A much bigger clone sits one base away, suggesting this may be a read error. V usage is TRBV7-8 and J usage is TRBJ2-2; possible D gene TRBD2, 6 bases. CDR3 length: 15 residues. Looked up from germline, CDR1 is SGHVS and CDR2 is FQNEAQ. The CDR3 region has the DNA TGTGTCAGCAGCTTAGAGGGACTTAACACCGGGGAGCTGTTTTTT. Its protein is CVSSLEGLNTGELFF. The whole variable domain, filled in from reference TRBV7-8 and TRBJ2-2, reads GAGVSQSPRYKVAKRGQDVALRCDPISGHVSLFWYQQALGQGPEFLTYFQNEAQLDKSGLPSDRFFAERPEGSVSTLKIQRTQQEDSAVYLCVSSLEGLNTGELFFGEGSRLTVL.

Only a few counts were recorded for this clonotype. The gene calls are TRBV12-3 or TRBV12-4 and TRBJ2-1; D may correspond to TRBD1 or TRBD2 (5 bases each). This CDR3 is 15 amino acids long. V was cut by 2 bases and J by 4 bases, with 12 bases left in between. In nucleotides, the CDR3 is TGTGCCAGCAGTTTATCCCCAGGGAGATACAATGAGCAGTTCTTC. It yields the protein CASSLSPGRYNEQFF.

This clonotype was observed a handful of times. CDR3 amino acids: CASSLRGLKDRGTEAFF. The CDR3 DNA reads TGTGCCAGCAGTCTCAGGGGCCTTAAAGACAGGGGCACTGAAGCTTTCTTT. The chain recombines TRBV27 with TRBJ1-1, with 8 bases fitting TRBD1. V gave up 5 bases and J gave up 4 bases; unmatched junction bases: 15. Germline values: CDR1 MNHEY, CDR2 SMNVEV (reference sequence). The CDR3 length is 17 residues.

Ten or more counts support this clonotype. This rearrangement joins TRBV5-1 to TRBJ2-5, with unresolved D. This CDR3 region has 14 residues. Germline-derived CDR1 and CDR2 are SGHRS and YFSETQ. Trimming removed 1 base from V and 4 bases from J, with 11 bases in between. Here the CDR3 DNA reads TGCGCCAGCAGCTTGTACGGGCGCACAGAGACCCAGTACTTC. Its translation: CASSLYGRTETQYF.

The sample holds many counts of this clonotype. This sequence joins TRBV20-1 and TRBJ1-1; D ambiguous. CDR3 length: 14 residues. V lost 0 bases to trimming and J lost 2 bases, with 10 bases between them. CDR1 is DFQATT, CDR2 SNEGSKA, per germline (reference sequence). CDR3 amino acids: CSARDRIVNTEAFF. The DNA for the CDR3 is TGCAGTGCTAGAGATCGGATCGTTAACACTGAAGCTTTCTTT.

Details on this clonotype: A read error may produce the germline difference seen at one junction end. The chain links TRBV6-5 to TRBJ2-3; either TRBD1 or TRBD2 may fit D (5 bases each). This CDR3 region has 16 residues. Germline V gene data show CDR1 as MNHEY and CDR2 as SVGAGI. This CDR3 is CASSHSGTRSTDTQYF. CDR3 sequence (DNA): TGTGCCAGCAGTCACTCCGGGACCAGAAGCACAGATACGCAGTATTTT.

This clonotype was found a few times. The chain links TRBV19 to TRBJ1-5; D might be TRBD1 (6 bases). Germline CDR1 and CDR2: LNHDA and SQIVND (reference sequence). The CDR3 sequence is 13 residues long. The V end was cut by 8 bases, the J end by 7 bases, with 15 bases between. The CDR3 DNA is TGTGCCAGTCGATGGGGGGCTCGCCAGCCCCAGCATTTT. It yields the protein CASRWGARQPQHF.

The chain has TRBV6-6 and TRBJ2-3; tentatively, D is TRBD1 (5 bases). CDR1 MNHNY and CDR2 SVGAGI come from the germline V gene (reference sequence). V shed 4 bases and J shed 2 bases, with 13 bases lying between them. This CDR3 is 15 amino acids long. The CDR3: CASSLDILNTDTQYF. In DNA, the CDR3 is TGTGCCAGCAGTTTGGACATACTGAACACAGATACGCAGTATTTT.

The CDR3 loop is CASSSGAAGSYEQYF. CDR3 nucleotide sequence: TGTGCCAGCAGTTCTGGGGCCGCTGGCTCCTACGAGCAGTACTTC. V usage is TRBV27 and J usage is TRBJ2-7; a possible D gene is TRBD1 (5 bases). Trimming pared 4 bases from V and 0 bases from J, leaving 13 bases between. This CDR3 contains 15 residues. Germline CDR1 MNHEY, CDR2 SMNVEV (reference sequence).

The chain recombines TRBV10-3 with TRBJ2-3, with 9 nucleotides matching TRBD2. The germline CDR1 and CDR2 sequences are ENHRY and SYGVKD. J gave up 2 bases and V 7 bases, and 7 bases lay outside the gene matches. The CDR3 runs to 15 residues. DNA for the CDR3: TGTGCCATCAAAGGCAGCGGGGGGCTCACAGATACGCAGTATTTT. This codes for CAIKGSGGLTDTQYF.

The chain links TRBV13 to TRBJ2-3, with TRBD1 matching 8 bases. This CDR3 is 16 amino acids long. Germline V gene lookup returns CDR1 PRHDT and CDR2 FYEKMQ (reference sequence). The ends lost 6 bases at V and 0 bases at J; junction bases unmatched: 8. The CDR3 region is CASRRTGQASTDTQYF. The CDR3 DNA is TGTGCCAGCAGACGGACGGGACAGGCTAGCACAGATACGCAGTATTTT.

This clonotype was picked up one time. Possible read error: a much larger clone is one base away. This chain joins TRBV5-5 and TRBJ1-1, with 7 positions matching TRBD1. The germline CDR1 and CDR2 sequences are SGHKS and YYEKEE (reference sequence). The CDR3 is 15 amino acids. CDR3 sequence (DNA): TGTGCCAGCACCCTCAGACAGGGTACGGCCACTAAAGCTTTCTTT. This gives the protein CASTLRQGTATKAFF.

This clonotype is medium-sized (0.01 to 0.1%) within its sample. The chain recombines TRBV29-1 with TRBJ2-5; 10 positions agree with TRBD2. The germline CDR1 and CDR2 sequences are SQVTM and ANQGSEA. Trimming at V came to 5 bases and at J to 4 bases, leaving 7 bases not matched to a gene. This CDR3 spans 14 amino acids. In DNA, the CDR3 is TGCAGCGTTATCTGGTGGACTAGCGGAGAGACCCAGTACTTC. Amino acids: CSVIWWTSGETQYF.

This clonotype has a handful of counts. The J gene is TRBJ1-1, the V gene TRBV2; D remains unclear. Trimming took off 1 base at V and 10 bases at J, with 10 bases between the two ends. Germline V CDR1 and CDR2: SNHLY, FYNNEI. The CDR3 spans 12 residues. In nucleotides, the CDR3 is TGTGCCAGCAGTGAAGATAGGACCGGAGCTTTCTTT. Protein: CASSEDRTGAFF.

This chain joins TRBV28 and TRBJ2-3; 7 bases match TRBD2. J lost 6 bases, V lost 0 bases, and 15 bases had no gene match. The germline V gene encodes CDR1 MDHEN and CDR2 SYDVKM. CDR3 length equals 18 residues. CDR3 DNA sequence: TGTGCCAGCAGTTTATGGTCAGGGACTACCCGGGGAGAGGATACGCAGTATTTT. Its translation is CASSLWSGTTRGEDTQYF.

This clonotype has a count of ten or more. The chain joins TRBV14 to TRBJ2-3, with 7 bases fitting TRBD2. The CDR3 runs 15 residues. CDR1 SGHDN and CDR2 FVKESK come from the germline V gene. Trimming at V came to 4 bases and at J to 2 bases, leaving 6 bases not matched to a gene. This chain's CDR3 is CASSLWEGDTDTQYF. CDR3 bases: TGTGCCAGCAGCCTCTGGGAGGGAGACACAGATACGCAGTATTTT.

This clonotype has more than one count but fewer than ten. The chain couples TRBV19 to TRBJ2-1; 8 bases are shared with TRBD2. V trimming: 3 bases; J trimming: 6 bases; junction bases outside the gene matches: 25. Germline V lookup: CDR1 LNHDA, CDR2 SQIVND (reference sequence). The CDR3 is made up of 21 amino acids. CDR3 sequence: CASSIGGGSRKGPKEPNEQFF. In nucleotides, the CDR3 is TGTGCCAGTAGTATCGGCGGGGGGAGCCGAAAGGGCCCCAAGGAACCCAATGAGCAGTTCTTC.

This clonotype was picked up many times. The chain carries TRBV12-3 or TRBV12-4 and TRBJ2-1; 12 bases line up with TRBD2. This CDR3 has 15 amino acids. The ends lost 4 bases at V and 5 bases at J; junction bases unmatched: 3. The CDR3 bases are TGTGCCAGCAGTTCGTCTAGCGGGAGGGACAATGAGCAGTTCTTC. Its protein product is CASSSSSGRDNEQFF.

This clonotype was observed a few times. V and J are TRBV6-5 and TRBJ1-5; D remains ambiguous. From germline, CDR1 is MNHEY and CDR2 SVGAGI. Trimming stripped 6 bases from V and 0 bases from J, with 15 bases between. CDR3 length: 16 amino acids. The chain's CDR3 is CASSRKSGYSNQPQHF. The CDR3 DNA reads as TGTGCCAGCAGCCGCAAGTCGGGATATAGCAATCAGCCCCAGCATTTT.

This clonotype was found many times. V and J are TRBV20-1 and TRBJ2-1; no clear D. The ends were cut back, 3 bases at V and 6 bases at J, with 9 bases in the middle. The CDR3 consists of 12 residues. Germline CDR1 DFQATT, CDR2 SNEGSKA (reference sequence). As DNA, the CDR3 is TGCAGTGCTAGCCTGGCCCTCAATGAGCAGTTCTTC. This codes for CSASLALNEQFF.

This clonotype has a handful of counts. This chain uses TRBV28 with TRBJ2-7; D may be TRBD1 (5 bases). V was shortened by 5 bases and J by 2 bases, with 13 bases between the two germline ends. Germline V gene lookup returns CDR1 MDHEN and CDR2 SYDVKM. The CDR3 loop spans 14 amino acids. CDR3 loop: CASSAQGSPYEQYV. The DNA of the CDR3 is TGTGCCAGCAGTGCGCAGGGAAGTCCCTACGAGCAGTACGTC.

The CDR3 DNA is TGTGCCAGCAGTGAAGCGTGGAGTACCGGGGAGCTGTTTTTT. This codes for CASSEAWSTGELFF. The chain joins TRBV6-1 to TRBJ2-2; unclear D gene. This CDR3 spans 14 amino acids. In germline, CDR1 is MNHNS, CDR2 SASEGT. V lost 0 bases, J lost 5 bases, and 7 bases lay in between.

This clonotype was detected only a few times. The chain combines TRBV27 with TRBJ2-7, with a weak D call TRBD2 (5 bases). The germline gives CDR1 MNHEY, CDR2 SMNVEV (reference sequence). V shed 2 bases and J shed 2 bases, with 13 bases lying between them. The CDR3 is 15 residues long. CDR3 nucleotides: TGTGCCAGCAGTTTAGAAGGCGGGTTTGCCTACGAGCAGTACTTC. Its translation is CASSLEGGFAYEQYF.

In this sample, this clonotype turned up a few times. CDR3 region: CASSLLRQERENTEAFF. CDR3 DNA: TGTGCCAGCAGCCTCCTGCGGCAGGAGAGGGAGAACACTGAAGCTTTCTTT. The J gene is TRBJ1-1, the V gene TRBV3-1; unclear D gene. Germline V gives CDR1 LGHDT, CDR2 YNNKEL (reference sequence). V shed 4 bases and J shed 1 base, with 19 bases lying between them. This CDR3 is 17 amino acids long.

This clonotype was recorded many times. The rearrangement links TRBV21-1 to TRBJ2-1; TRBD2 is the table's D call, not checked against the DNA. TRBV21-1 is classified as a pseudogene. This CDR3 comprises 16 residues. CDR3 in DNA: TGTGCCAGCAGCTGGCCGGGACTAGCGTCGATGAATGAGCAGTTCTTC. Translated, it gives CASSWPGLASMNEQFF.

V usage is TRBV12-3 or TRBV12-4 and J usage is TRBJ2-3, with 9 bases aligning to TRBD2. This CDR3 has 17 residues. With 5 bases clipped from V and 0 bases from J, the junction kept 9 bases outside the gene matches. CDR3 sequence (DNA): TGTGCCAGCAGTGCCCTAGCGGGGCCGACTAGCACAGATACGCAGTATTTT. Translation: CASSALAGPTSTDTQYF.

This clonotype was picked up a small number of times. The chain combines TRBV19 with TRBJ1-4; D remains unclear. Germline values: CDR1 LNHDA, CDR2 SQIVND (reference sequence). The CDR3 length is 14 residues. Trimming left V 3 bases short and J 1 base short, with 6 bases between. CDR3 nucleotides: TGTGCCAGTAGTATCTGGAAAACTAATGAAAAACTGTTTTTT. Translated, it gives CASSIWKTNEKLFF.